A selection of T cell receptor beta chains follows, all from one sample in a study of blood T cell repertoires in COVID-19. Measured with immunoSEQ multiplex PCR; TCRdb has only the in-frame clones, and not every one. This table has about 380,000 clones, around 91% appearing once. Material: peripheral blood. The source is a young man with active or convalescent COVID-19. Both conserved end residues are part of each CDR3. The D gene is left open where the match is weak. Clone size appears in some rows only: once, few, many, or a class for an expanded clone.

CDR3 protein,CDR3 DNA,D gene,J gene,V gene,clone size
CASSERLVSNEQFF,TGTGCCAGCAGTGAACGGCTAGTTTCCAATGAGCAGTTCTTC,NA,TRBJ2-1,TRBV6-1,NA
CASSWGQGSGNTIYF,TGTGCCAGCAGCTGGGGACAGGGCTCTGGAAACACCATATATTTT,TRBD1,TRBJ1-3,TRBV13,once
CASSTQDRAVGETQYF,TGTGCCAGCAGTACCCAGGACAGGGCGGTCGGAGAGACCCAGTACTTC,TRBD1,TRBJ2-5,TRBV27,NA
CASSETGSNQPQHF,TGTGCCAGCAGCGAGACAGGTAGCAATCAGCCCCAGCATTTT,NA,TRBJ1-5,TRBV28,NA
CASSQESGATYEQYF,TGCGCCAGCAGCCAAGAGTCGGGAGCCACCTACGAGCAGTACTTC,NA,TRBJ2-7,TRBV4-1,once
CASSLERNTEAFF,TGTGCCAGCTCTCTAGAGCGGAACACTGAAGCTTTCTTT,NA,TRBJ1-1,TRBV6-4,once
CASSSGTGGFQPQHF,TGTGCCAGTAGCTCCGGGACAGGGGGCTTTCAGCCCCAGCATTTT,TRBD1,TRBJ1-5,TRBV19,NA
CASSLGSRGDTEAFF,TGCGCCAGCAGCTTGGGGAGCAGGGGGGACACTGAAGCTTTCTTT,TRBD1,TRBJ1-1,TRBV5-1,NA
CASSGYSNQPQHF,TGTGCCAGCAGCGGGTATAGCAATCAGCCCCAGCATTTT,NA,TRBJ1-5,TRBV6-5,once
CASSSQGRGTTDTQYF,TGTGCCAGCAGCTCCCAAGGCCGGGGGACCACAGATACGCAGTATTTT,NA,TRBJ2-3,TRBV7-6,once